This TCR beta chain was sequenced for a study of prognosis after radiotherapy for stage I lung cancer (dated by TCRdb to 2020 to 2022). Regarding the complete study: Approximately 19 stage I NSCLC patients were enrolled in Nanjing, China, between early 2018 and early 2019. A total of around 40 blood samples from approximately 20 patients were sequenced, with one sample obtained before and one obtained after SBRT for each patient. SBRT was delivered in 3 to 5 fractions with a biologically effective dose of at least 100 Gy, and image-guided IMRT or VMAT was used for delivery. Distant metastases were developed by four of the 19 patients after SBRT, at a median of 7 months, whereas no significant progression was observed in the other 15 patients. Squamous cell carcinoma histology was identified in roughly 7 patients, and adenocarcinoma histology was identified in fewer than 15 patients. In every patient, SBRT was given without any concurrent therapy. Fourteen patients presented with newly diagnosed primary stage I lung tumors, and about five carried oligometastatic NSCLC following surgical resection of the primary tumor. The cohort comprised 13 men and about six women with a median age of around 70 years, ranging from roughly 53 to 95 years. Peripheral blood TCR beta repertoires were profiled in stage I NSCLC patients before and after stereotactic body radiotherapy, and the repertoires were related to distant failure. All patients were regarded as medically inoperable, because of comorbidities in about twelve patients and refusal of surgery in several patients. Broader findings and caveats from the paper: Post-SBRT Shannon entropy and its change from baseline were lower in patients who developed distant metastases; baseline Shannon entropy was not associated with metastases. Whether the expanded TCR clones were tumor-specific was not determined. After SBRT, the number of unique TCR clones decreased (median around 10,000 before versus several thousand after; Wilcoxon paired P=0.011). No adjustment for multiple comparisons was applied to any of the reported P values. The study was limited by the small cohort and short follow-up, and independent validation of the study findings is required. Differences in TRBV and TRBJ usage frequencies by metastasis status were reportedly observed in two V genes at baseline and in 8 to 10 V and two J genes after SBRT.

A history of other malignancies or of prior chemotherapy or radiotherapy was absent in all patients, and node-negative disease was shown on CT and PET/CT in all patients. At each of the two time points, six milliliters of peripheral venous blood were collected into EDTA tubes. PBMCs were isolated by Ficoll-Paque Plus density-gradient centrifugation. Immediately after collection, samples were stored at -80 degrees C until analysis. This clonotype was detected ten times or more. The antigen this receptor binds is unknown. No qualities accompany the bases; no much larger clone lies one base away. Trimming removed 0 bases from V and 4 bases from J; the gene matches leave 9 bases unexplained. The CDR3 measures 17 amino acids from cysteine to phenylalanine. Solely the CDR3 DNA is kept, with 51 bases framed from the first base. Sequences SGHRS (CDR1) and YFSETQ (CDR2) are obtained from the germline V gene.

The TCR beta CDR3 region was amplified from genomic DNA by two rounds of multiplex PCR. In the first PCR round, primers specific to each TRBV and TRBJ gene were used, and the primer sequences were filed in Chinese patent CN105087789A. Universal primers were used in the second round of PCR. The Roche High Pure PCR Template Preparation Kit was used to extract genomic DNA from frozen PBMCs. Paired-end sequencing with 151 bp reads was performed on the libraries using an Illumina HiSeq 3000. Processing in the source paper ran as follows. Raw reads lacking the multiplex PCR primer sequences were removed with CutAdapt. High-quality paired reads were merged into contigs with PEAR. TRB V, D and J gene segments were assigned to each contig with MiXCR by alignment to reference sequences. CDR3 sequences were clustered by base quality and sequence similarity to remove sequencing errors. Diversity was calculated as Shannon entropy divided by the natural log of the number of productive TCR sequences. Clonality was computed as one minus the ratio of Shannon entropy to the natural log of the number of unique clonotypes. The Youden index of ROC curves was used to select progression-free survival cut-offs for repertoire metrics, and analyses were performed in R 3.5.3. TCRdb's own reprocessing of the public reads used fastp at Q25 and MiXCR and kept productive beta chains. Rows with a matching CDR3 protein are joined into one entry that keeps the most common DNA and genes. V and J calls and clone size were set by TCRdb, not the authors. This sample is represented by about 35,000 distinct CDR3 sequences; around 35% of them were singletons. In total, the top ten clones hold roughly 15% of the sample.

The starting material was PBMCs, obtained before or after stereotactic body radiation therapy (not recorded which). This receptor was obtained from a donor over 45 with non-small cell lung cancer. Rearrangement joined TRBV5-1 to TRBJ2-3; 9 bases in the junction line up with TRBD1. The CDR3 sequence is CASSLGRTGAFPDTQYF. The nucleotide sequence is TGCGCCAGCAGCTTGGGAAGGACAGGGGCTTTTCCAGATACGCAGTATTTT.